Shown below are 21 T cell receptor beta chains from a single sample sequenced in a study of T cells after yellow fever vaccination. TCRdb independently ran MiXCR on the 5' RACE reads; one entry per CDR3 protein. The table shows some 220,000 distinct CDR3 sequences, with 3% to 3.5% occurring only once. The source material was CD4+ T cells sorted from PBMCs, sampled 10 days after the yellow fever booster vaccination. The receptors here all came from a man aged 18 to 30 who received the YFV17D yellow fever vaccine.

This clonotype was counted at least ten times. The genes are TRBV20-1 and TRBJ1-2, with D possibly being TRBD1 (6 bases). V dropped 2 bases and J dropped 4 bases, with 17 bases sitting between them. CDR3 length: 15 amino acids. Looked up from germline, CDR1 is DFQATT and CDR2 is SNEGSKA (reference sequence). CDR3 in DNA: TGCAGTGCTAGAAAGGCGGGGGGGCTTGTCTATGGCTACACCTTC. This translates into CSARKAGGLVYGYTF.

In this sample, this clonotype turned up many times. The CDR3 sequence is CASSLRRDGTGELFF. The CDR3 DNA follows: TGCGCCAGCAGCCTAAGGAGGGATGGTACCGGGGAGCTGTTTTTT. V is TRBV5-1 and J is TRBJ2-2; perhaps TRBD2 as D (6 bases). The V gene's germline CDR1 is SGHRS and CDR2 YFSETQ. This CDR3 has 15 residues. Trimming shortened V by 4 bases and J by 5 bases, and 15 bases separated the two germline ends.

The chain couples TRBV7-9 to TRBJ1-2; 10 bases map to TRBD1. The germline gives CDR1 SEHNR, CDR2 FQNEAQ (reference sequence). The V and J ends lost 7 bases and 6 bases, in that order; junction bases with no gene match: 8. This CDR3 has 14 amino acids. CDR3 region: CASTGTGVQNGYTF. The CDR3 DNA follows: TGTGCCAGCACCGGGACAGGGGTTCAGAATGGCTACACCTTC. Using reference TRBV7-9 and TRBJ1-2 for the parts outside the CDR3, the full variable domain is DTGVSQNPRHKITKRGQNVTFRCDPISEHNRLYWYRQTLGQGPEFLTYFQNEAQLEKSRLLSDRFSAERPKGSFSTLEIQRTEQGDSAMYLCASTGTGVQNGYTFGSGTRLTVV.

The chain has TRBV2 and TRBJ2-2; TRBD1 matches at 7 bases. Germline V gene data show CDR1 as SNHLY and CDR2 as FYNNEI. Unmatched junction bases numbered 5, after V lost 6 bases and J lost 1 base. This CDR3 spans 15 amino acids. This CDR3 is CASSGDSQNTGELFF. In DNA form, the CDR3 reads TGTGCCAGCAGCGGGGACAGCCAGAACACCGGGGAGCTGTTTTTT.

This clonotype was seen at least ten times. The chain carries TRBV12-3 or TRBV12-4 and TRBJ1-3; D remains ambiguous. Trimming cost V 4 bases and J 7 bases, with 8 bases left between them. CDR3 length: 12 residues. The CDR3 nucleotides are TGTGCCAGCAGTTCTATTCCGAACACCATATATTTT. As protein: CASSSIPNTIYF.

This clonotype was found many times. The chain carries TRBV6-5 and TRBJ1-4, with D possibly being TRBD1 (5 bases). Germline V gene sequence: CDR1 MNHEY, CDR2 SVGAGI. Between the trimmed V and J ends, which lost 6 bases and 2 bases, there was a span of 13 bases. The CDR3 sequence is 15 residues long. CDR3 DNA sequence: TGTGCCAGCAGGCCTGGGGGTTCTACTAATGAAAAACTGTTTTTT. Its protein product is CASRPGGSTNEKLFF.

There are many counts of this clonotype. The rearrangement joins TRBV28 to TRBJ1-4, with D maybe TRBD1 (6 bases). This CDR3 region has 13 residues. Trimming took 8 bases from V and 5 from J, leaving 12 bases between them. Germline CDR1 reads MDHEN; CDR2 reads SYDVKM. The CDR3 nucleotides are TGTGCCAGCGGGGAGGGGGTAAATGAAAAACTGTTTTTT. Translated, it gives CASGEGVNEKLFF.

This clonotype was counted ten times or more. This chain connects TRBV12-3 or TRBV12-4 to TRBJ1-2; D is perhaps TRBD1 (5 bases). Trimming removed 6 bases at V and 8 bases at J, with 13 bases between. This CDR3 spans 12 amino acids. The chain's CDR3 is CASRTGGSGYTF. The CDR3 nucleotides are TGTGCCAGCAGGACGGGGGGGAGCGGCTACACCTTC.

This clonotype was recorded at least ten times. This chain uses TRBV7-2 with TRBJ1-5; no reliable D call. This CDR3 has 12 residues. Germline CDR1 is SGHTA and CDR2 is FQGNSA. V was pared by 0 bases and J by 5 bases, with 2 bases between. CDR3 residues: CASSLAYQPQHF. The DNA of the CDR3 is TGTGCCAGCAGCTTAGCTTATCAGCCCCAGCATTTT.

This clonotype was observed at least ten times. The chain couples TRBV6-1 to TRBJ1-5, with D uncertain. Germline loops: CDR1 MNHNS, CDR2 SASEGT. The CDR3 is made up of 11 amino acids. V was trimmed by 6 bases and J by 5 bases, leaving 5 bases between them. The CDR3 is CASSAYQPQHF. In nucleotides, the CDR3 is TGTGCCAGCAGCGCTTATCAGCCCCAGCATTTT.

This clonotype was detected only a few times. The chain recombines TRBV9 with TRBJ2-3; 16 bases fit TRBD2. Germline V lookup: CDR1 SGDLS, CDR2 YYNGEE. The junction had 3 bases not matched to a gene; V was cut back by 3 bases and J by 5 bases. This CDR3 has 16 residues. Here the CDR3 DNA reads TGTGCCAGCAGCGAGGGACTAGCGGGGGGGCGAGATACGCAGTATTTT. Residues: CASSEGLAGGRDTQYF. The variable domain in full, completed from reference TRBV9 and TRBJ2-3, reads DSGVTQTPKHLITATGQRVTLRCSPRSGDLSVYWYQQSLDQGLQFLIQYYNGEERAKGNILERFSAQQFPDLHSELNLSSLELGDSALYFCASSEGLAGGRDTQYFGPGTRLTVL.

In its sample, this clonotype was seen many times. The chain uses TRBV5-1 and TRBJ2-5; 10 bases are shared with TRBD2. The V segment lost 4 bases and the J segment 2 bases; nucleotides outside the gene matches: 5. Germline-derived CDR1 and CDR2 are SGHRS and YFSETQ. The CDR3 consists of 15 residues. This CDR3 reads CASSASGGKQETQYF. In DNA form, the CDR3 reads TGCGCCAGCAGCGCTAGCGGGGGAAAACAAGAGACCCAGTACTTC.

This clonotype has at least ten counts. The chain recombines TRBV7-2 with TRBJ2-3; 9 positions match TRBD1. V lost 5 bases to trimming and J lost 14 bases; unmatched junction nucleotides: 14. Looked up from germline, CDR1 is SGHTA and CDR2 is FQGNSA. CDR3 length: 14 amino acids. This CDR3 is CASSPGTGWATLYF. CDR3 bases: TGTGCCAGCAGCCCCGGGACAGGGTGGGCGACCCTGTATTTT.

This clonotype appeared a few times. The CDR3 is CSAHRVDYGYTF. For the CDR3, the DNA is TGCAGTGCTCACAGGGTTGACTATGGCTACACCTTC. This chain uses TRBV20-1 with TRBJ1-2, with a tentative D call TRBD1 (6 bases). CDR3 length: 12 residues. Trimming removed 5 bases at V and 3 bases at J, with 10 bases between. Germline assignment: CDR1 DFQATT and CDR2 SNEGSKA (reference sequence).

This clonotype was recorded many times. The chain is built from TRBV7-9 and TRBJ2-3; TRBD1 is a possible D gene (7 bases). Germline loops: CDR1 SEHNR, CDR2 FQNEAQ (reference sequence). There are 18 residues in the CDR3. V lost 5 bases to trimming and J lost 3 bases, with 24 bases between them. The CDR3 here is CASSARISGGPGTDTQYF. The DNA for the CDR3 is TGTGCCAGCAGCGCGAGGATCTCAGGGGGGCCAGGAACAGATACGCAGTATTTT.

This clonotype occurred many times. The chain links TRBV6-5 to TRBJ1-4; 7 positions match TRBD1. This CDR3 has 14 amino acids. Trimming removed 5 bases from V and 5 bases from J; junction bases left unmatched: 5. Germline V gives CDR1 MNHEY, CDR2 SVGAGI. Here the CDR3 reads CASSASGQNEKLFF. The CDR3 coding sequence is TGTGCCAGCAGTGCCTCGGGACAGAATGAAAAACTGTTTTTT.

V is TRBV4-2 and J is TRBJ2-2; 11 bases map to TRBD2. The CDR3 is 15 amino acids. Unmatched junction bases numbered 0, after V lost 3 bases and J lost 3 bases. Looked up from germline, CDR1 is LGHNA and CDR2 is YNFKEQ. In DNA, the CDR3 is TGTGCCAGCAGCCAGACTAGCGGGGACACCGGGGAGCTGTTTTTT. It specifies CASSQTSGDTGELFF.

This clonotype showed up many times. The CDR3 DNA reads TGTGCCTGGAGTGTCCAGGGGTCGGGTGAAAAACTGTTTTTT. This codes for CAWSVQGSGEKLFF. The chain is built from TRBV30 and TRBJ1-4; D may be TRBD1 (6 bases). Trimming took off 0 bases at V and 7 bases at J, with 12 bases between the two ends. CDR1 is GTSNPN and CDR2 is SVGIG in the germline V gene (reference sequence). This CDR3 contains 14 residues. Full variable domain (rest looked up from reference TRBV30 and TRBJ1-4): SQTIHQWPATLVQPVGSPLSLECTVEGTSNPNLYWYRQAAGRGLQLLFYSVGIGQISSEVPQNLSASRPQDRQFILSSKKLLLSDSGFYLCAWSVQGSGEKLFFGSGTQLSVL.

This clonotype has at least ten counts. The rearrangement links TRBV12-3 or TRBV12-4 to TRBJ2-3; 8 nucleotides align to TRBD2. J gave up 3 bases and V 6 bases, and 8 bases lay outside the gene matches. The CDR3 has 15 amino acids. DNA for the CDR3: TGTGCCAGCAGGCCCCCGGGACTAGAAACAGATACGCAGTATTTT. Translating gives CASRPPGLETDTQYF.

There are many counts of this clonotype. This sequence joins TRBV6-2 or TRBV6-3 and TRBJ2-6; D gene unclear. This CDR3 has 15 amino acids. Germline V gene lookup returns CDR1 MNHEY and CDR2 SVGEGT. The V end lost 5 bases, the J end lost 0 bases, and 8 bases lay between the germline ends. Here the CDR3 reads CASSPRSSGANVLTF. Here the CDR3 DNA reads TGTGCCAGCAGTCCGCGTAGCTCTGGGGCCAACGTCCTGACTTTC.

This clonotype was observed a few times. J is TRBJ2-5 and V is TRBV5-1, with a tentative D call TRBD2 (6 bases). CDR1 is SGHRS, CDR2 YFSETQ, per germline. CDR3 length equals 15 residues. V lost 5 bases and J 5 bases, leaving 19 bases between the germline ends. CDR3 in amino acids: CASSSLEGRGETQYF. DNA for the CDR3: TGCGCCAGCAGTTCTCTGGAGGGGAGAGGCGAGACCCAGTACTTC. The full variable domain, completed using reference TRBV5-1 and TRBJ2-5, is KAGVTQTPRYLIKTRGQQVTLSCSPISGHRSVSWYQQTPGQGLQFLFEYFSETQRNKGNFPGRFSGRQFSNSRSEMNVSTLELGDSALYLCASSSLEGRGETQYFGPGTRLLVL.